These 10 T cell receptor beta chains were all obtained from the same sample, sequenced in a study of T cell clones after liver transplantation. Sequenced by immunoSEQ multiplex PCR; TCRdb stores in-frame clones only, minus some. The sample has about 85,000 clones, roughly 80% seen once. The specimen was CD4+ T cells from blood, collected almost 47 months after liver transplant. The origin of the receptors is a human patient who received a liver transplant. Some T cells may arise from the graft donor.

The chain's CDR3 is CASYGVAGGPCTDTQYF. CDR3 nucleotides: TGTGCCAGCTATGGGGTAGCGGGAGGGCCATGCACAGATACGCAGTATTTT. The rearrangement links TRBV7-4 to TRBJ2-3; 11 bases are a match to TRBD2. Germline V gene lookup returns CDR1 SGHVT and CDR2 SQSDAQ. After removal of 8 bases from V and 1 base from J, the junction contained 11 bases not matched to a gene. The CDR3 sequence is 17 residues long.

DNA for the CDR3: TGCGCCAGCAGTCCGACAGGGGAGGCCGGGGAGCTGTTTTTT. It is translated as CASSPTGEAGELFF. The genes are TRBV10-1 and TRBJ2-2; TRBD1 aligns across 8 bases. Looked up from germline, CDR1 is WNHNN and CDR2 is SYGVQD (reference sequence). The CDR3 is 14 amino acids. V shed 5 bases, J shed 6 bases, and the junction held 5 bases outside the gene matches.

The CDR3 spells CASSPARAHYEQYF. The DNA for the CDR3 is TGTGCCAGCTCACCCGCCCGGGCCCACTACGAGCAGTACTTC. This chain joins TRBV18 and TRBJ2-7; D remains unclear. Germline values: CDR1 KGHSH, CDR2 LQKENI. Trimming removed 3 bases at V and 3 bases at J, with 12 bases between. The CDR3 is 14 amino acids. Full variable domain (rest looked up from reference TRBV18 and TRBJ2-7): NAGVMQNPRHLVRRRGQEARLRCSPMKGHSHVYWYRQLPEEGLKFMVYLQKENIIDESGMPKERFSAEFPKEGPSILRIQQVVRGDSAAYFCASSPARAHYEQYFGPGTRLTVT.

The chain joins TRBV6-6 to TRBJ1-4; no reliable D call. Looked up from germline, CDR1 is MNHNY and CDR2 is SVGAGI (reference sequence). The CDR3 runs to 13 residues. Trimming took off 7 bases at V and 11 bases at J, with 17 bases between the two ends. In DNA, the CDR3 is TGTGCCAGCAAGTCGGGTGGTATCTCGAAACTGTTTTTT. It translates to CASKSGGISKLFF.

This clone came up once. The J gene is TRBJ2-6, the V gene TRBV19; no firm D call. The germline V and J ends were trimmed by 5 bases and 1 base, with 12 bases remaining between them. Germline V gene lookup returns CDR1 LNHDA and CDR2 SQIVND (reference sequence). The CDR3 has 16 residues. As DNA, the CDR3 is TGTGCCAGTAGTCCGTTGTTGTCTTCTGGGGCCAACGTCCTGACTTTC. Its translation is CASSPLLSSGANVLTF.

This sequence joins TRBV6-5 and TRBJ1-2, with 7 bases fitting TRBD1. Germline V lookup: CDR1 MNHEY, CDR2 SVGAGI. V shed 5 bases, J shed 4 bases, and the junction held 4 bases outside the gene matches. This CDR3 has 13 amino acids. This CDR3 reads CASSERTGYGYTF. In DNA, the CDR3 is TGTGCCAGCAGTGAAAGGACAGGCTATGGCTACACCTTC.

The genes are TRBV5-6 and TRBJ2-1, with D perhaps matching TRBD2 (6 bases). The V and J ends lost 2 bases and 0 bases respectively, with 18 bases between them. Germline assignment: CDR1 SGHDT and CDR2 YYEEEE. This CDR3 comprises 18 residues. CDR3 protein: CASSFRDSPLRSYNEQFF. The CDR3 nucleotides are TGTGCCAGCAGCTTCCGGGACTCTCCCTTGCGCTCCTACAATGAGCAGTTCTTC.

J is TRBJ1-3 and V is TRBV20-1; D remains ambiguous. This CDR3 contains 11 residues. Germline V gene data show CDR1 as DFQATT and CDR2 as SNEGSKA (reference sequence). The V gene lost 6 bases and the J gene lost 6 bases, with 9 bases spanning the gap. The DNA of the CDR3 is TGCAGTGCGCTTACCAAAAACACCATATATTTT. It is translated as CSALTKNTIYF.

The chain joins TRBV9 to TRBJ2-2, with unresolved D. V shed 4 bases and J shed 4 bases, with 8 bases lying between them. The CDR3 contains 13 residues. CDR1 is SGDLS and CDR2 is YYNGEE in the germline V gene. This chain's CDR3 is CASSLRSTGELFF. Here the CDR3 DNA reads TGTGCCAGCAGCCTCCGTAGCACCGGGGAGCTGTTTTTT. The whole variable domain, remainder taken from reference TRBV9 and TRBJ2-2, is DSGVTQTPKHLITATGQRVTLRCSPRSGDLSVYWYQQSLDQGLQFLIQYYNGEERAKGNILERFSAQQFPDLHSELNLSSLELGDSALYFCASSLRSTGELFFGEGSRLTVL.

J is TRBJ2-5 and V is TRBV6-5, with 9 positions matching TRBD1. Trimming cost V 5 bases and J 5 bases; bases outside gene matches: 6. Germline V CDR1 and CDR2: MNHEY, SVGAGI. This CDR3 spans 14 amino acids. CDR3 DNA: TGTGCCAGCAGTGGGGACAGGGCAGCGGAGACCCAGTACTTC. It codes for CASSGDRAAETQYF.